One and the same sample provided the 5 T cell receptor beta chains below, sequenced in a study of cytomegalovirus exposure and HLA in healthy donors. In the PCR, 60 Vbeta and 13 Jbeta primers were used. Only in-frame clones appear in the TCRdb table, and some are missing; sequencing was by immunoSEQ multiplex PCR. The table shows approximately 150,000 clones, with roughly 73% occurring only once. Sample: PBMCs. These TCRs come from a male donor in good health and CMV-seronegative.

The DNA for the CDR3 is TGTGCCAGCAGTGGGGCCAGGTTGAATGAAAAACTGTTTTTT. Protein product: CASSGARLNEKLFF. The chain couples TRBV7-2 to TRBJ1-4; D is possibly TRBD1 (5 bases). CDR1 SGHTA and CDR2 FQGNSA come from the germline V gene. The length of the CDR3 is 14 residues. V lost 6 bases to trimming and J lost 5 bases, with 13 bases between them.

To note about this clone: One end of the junction is discordant with germline, which a read error may explain. The chain uses TRBV7-9 and TRBJ2-1, with D unclear. Germline values: CDR1 SEHNR, CDR2 FQNEAQ (reference sequence). The CDR3 loop spans 11 amino acids. The CDR3 here is CASSPRMERFF. The CDR3 DNA reads TGTGCCAGCAGCCCTAGAATGGAGCGGTTCTTC.

The J gene is TRBJ1-3, the V gene TRBV2; D remains ambiguous. The length of the CDR3 is 12 residues. V lost 7 bases, J lost 2 bases, and 6 bases lay in between. Germline-derived CDR1 and CDR2 are SNHLY and FYNNEI. CDR3 DNA: TGTGCCAGCACGAACACTGGAAACACCATATATTTT. Protein sequence: CASTNTGNTIYF.

V and J are TRBV28 and TRBJ2-2, with D possibly matching TRBD1 (6 bases). V was pared by 6 bases and J by 4 bases, with 12 bases between. This CDR3 is built from 14 residues. Germline values: CDR1 MDHEN, CDR2 SYDVKM. CDR3 in amino acids: CASSGTLFTGELFF. In nucleotides, the CDR3 is TGTGCCAGCAGCGGGACACTATTCACCGGGGAGCTGTTTTTT.

This clone has a single count. The chain uses TRBV19 and TRBJ1-2, with a weak D call TRBD1 (6 bases). The CDR3 contains 15 residues. Germline V gene data show CDR1 as LNHDA and CDR2 as SQIVND (reference sequence). V shed 5 bases and J shed 4 bases, with 17 bases lying between them. CDR3 nucleotide sequence: TGTGCCAGTAGTTCCCCGGAGGGGGGGAGCTATGGCTACACCTTC. Translated, it gives CASSSPEGGSYGYTF. Using reference TRBV19 and TRBJ1-2 for the parts outside the CDR3, the full variable domain is DGGITQSPKYLFRKEGQNVTLSCEQNLNHDAMYWYRQDPGQGLRLIYYSQIVNDFQKGDIAEGYSVSREKKESFPLTVTSAQKNPTAFYLCASSSPEGGSYGYTFGSGTRLTVV.